This T cell receptor beta chain derives from a study of early T cells in non-severe SARS-CoV-2 infection. Germline CDR1 is MNHNY and CDR2 is SVGAGI (reference sequence). Trimming took off 4 bases at V and 1 base at J, with 11 bases between the two ends. This CDR3 region has 15 residues. Individual cDNA molecules were tagged with unique molecular identifiers, the study reported. TCRdb used MiXCR to reprocess the 5' RACE reads, holding one entry per CDR3 protein. This sample has about 52,000 distinct CDR3 sequences, with around 10% found just once. Ten or more counts support this clonotype. Source material: whole blood. The chain links TRBV6-6 to TRBJ2-1, with a tentative D call TRBD2 (5 bases). The TCR originated in an adult who was a healthcare worker with PCR-confirmed SARS-CoV-2 infection or an uninfected control (not recorded which). Written as DNA, the CDR3 is TGTGCCAGCAGTTCAGAGGGCTTATCCTACAATGAGCAGTTCTTC. As protein: CASSSEGLSYNEQFF.